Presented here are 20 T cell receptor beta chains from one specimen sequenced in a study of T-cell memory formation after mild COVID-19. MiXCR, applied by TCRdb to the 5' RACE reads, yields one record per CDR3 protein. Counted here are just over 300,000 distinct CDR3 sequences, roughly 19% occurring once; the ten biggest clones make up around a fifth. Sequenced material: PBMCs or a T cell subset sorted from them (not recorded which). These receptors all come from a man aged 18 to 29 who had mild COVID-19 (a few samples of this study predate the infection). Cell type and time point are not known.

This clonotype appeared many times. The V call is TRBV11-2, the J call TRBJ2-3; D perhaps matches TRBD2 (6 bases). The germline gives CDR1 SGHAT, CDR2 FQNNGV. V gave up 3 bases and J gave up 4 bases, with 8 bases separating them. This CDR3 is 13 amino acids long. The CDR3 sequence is CASSFTGADTQYF. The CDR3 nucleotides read TGTGCCAGCAGCTTCACGGGGGCAGATACGCAGTATTTT. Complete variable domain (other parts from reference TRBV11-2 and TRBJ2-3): EAGVAQSPRYKIIEKRQSVAFWCNPISGHATLYWYQQILGQGPKLLIQFQNNGVVDDSQLPKDRFSAERLKGVDSTLKIQPAKLEDSAVYLCASSFTGADTQYFGPGTRLTVL.

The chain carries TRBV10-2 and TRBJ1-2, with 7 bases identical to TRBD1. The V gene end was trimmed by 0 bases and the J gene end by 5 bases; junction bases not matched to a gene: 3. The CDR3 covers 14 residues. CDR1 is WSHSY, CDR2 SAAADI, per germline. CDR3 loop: CASSESEGAYGYTF. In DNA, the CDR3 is TGCGCCAGCAGTGAGTCGGAGGGGGCGTATGGCTACACCTTC.

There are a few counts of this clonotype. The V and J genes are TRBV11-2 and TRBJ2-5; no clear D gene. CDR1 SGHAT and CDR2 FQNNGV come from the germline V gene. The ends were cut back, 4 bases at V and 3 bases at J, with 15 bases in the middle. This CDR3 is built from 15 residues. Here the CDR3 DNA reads TGTGCCAGCAGCTCCGTCCCATTTGGGAAAGAGACCCAGTACTTC. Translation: CASSSVPFGKETQYF.

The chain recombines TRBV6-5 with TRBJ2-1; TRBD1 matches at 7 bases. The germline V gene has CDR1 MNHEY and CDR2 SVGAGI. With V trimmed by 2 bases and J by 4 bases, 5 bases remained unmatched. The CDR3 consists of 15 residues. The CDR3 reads CASSYGDSEYNEQFF. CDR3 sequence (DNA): TGTGCCAGCAGTTACGGGGACAGCGAGTACAATGAGCAGTTCTTC.

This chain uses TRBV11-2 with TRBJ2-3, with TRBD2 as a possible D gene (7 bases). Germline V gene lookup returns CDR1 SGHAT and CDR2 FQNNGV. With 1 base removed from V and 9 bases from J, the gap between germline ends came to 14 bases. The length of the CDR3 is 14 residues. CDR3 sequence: CASSLARGRGTQYF. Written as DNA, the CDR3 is TGTGCCAGCAGCTTAGCCCGAGGGAGGGGGACGCAGTATTTT.

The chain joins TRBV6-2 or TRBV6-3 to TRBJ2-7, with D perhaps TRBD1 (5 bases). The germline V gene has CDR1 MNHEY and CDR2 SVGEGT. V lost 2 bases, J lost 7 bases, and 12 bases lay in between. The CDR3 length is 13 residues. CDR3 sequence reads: CASSYGAVEEQYF. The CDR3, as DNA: TGTGCCAGCAGTTACGGGGCAGTGGAAGAGCAGTACTTC.

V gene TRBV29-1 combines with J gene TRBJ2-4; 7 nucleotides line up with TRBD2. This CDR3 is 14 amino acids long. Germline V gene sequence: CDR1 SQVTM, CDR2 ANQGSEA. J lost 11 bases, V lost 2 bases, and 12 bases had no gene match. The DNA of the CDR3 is TGCAGCGTTGAAATGGGCAGCGGGGCGGCATTTCAGTACTTC. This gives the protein CSVEMGSGAAFQYF.

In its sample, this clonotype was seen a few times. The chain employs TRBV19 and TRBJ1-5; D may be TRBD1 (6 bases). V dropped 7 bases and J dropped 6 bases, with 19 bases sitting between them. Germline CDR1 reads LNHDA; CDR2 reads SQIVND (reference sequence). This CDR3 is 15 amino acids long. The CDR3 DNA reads TGTGCCAGTACCCCAGGCGGGGGGGCGCGTCAGCCCCAGCATTTT. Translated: CASTPGGGARQPQHF.

The CDR3: CASSLGDHYPPPDTQYF. CDR3 DNA sequence: TGCGCCAGCAGCTTGGGGGACCACTACCCTCCTCCGGATACGCAGTATTTT. This chain connects TRBV5-1 to TRBJ2-3; D possibly matches TRBD1 or TRBD2 (5 bases each). CDR1 and CDR2 (germline): SGHRS, YFSETQ. The CDR3 runs 17 residues. Trimming pared 0 bases from V and 6 bases from J, leaving 20 bases between.

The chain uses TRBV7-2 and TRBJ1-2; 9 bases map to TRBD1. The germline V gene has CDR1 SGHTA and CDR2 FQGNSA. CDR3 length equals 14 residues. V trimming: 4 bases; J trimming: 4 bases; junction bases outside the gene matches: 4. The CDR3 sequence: CASSYWDRAYGYTF. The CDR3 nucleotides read TGTGCCAGCAGCTACTGGGACAGGGCCTATGGCTACACCTTC.

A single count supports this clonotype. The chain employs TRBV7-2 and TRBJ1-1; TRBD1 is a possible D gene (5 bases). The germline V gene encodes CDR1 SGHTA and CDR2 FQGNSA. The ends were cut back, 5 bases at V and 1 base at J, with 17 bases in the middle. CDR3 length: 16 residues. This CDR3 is CASSPRTIQGNTEAFF. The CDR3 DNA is TGTGCCAGCAGCCCGCGGACAATTCAGGGGAACACTGAAGCTTTCTTT.

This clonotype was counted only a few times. This CDR3 reads CASSRGQGLTDYYGYTF. The DNA for the CDR3 is TGCGCCAGCAGCCGAGGACAGGGCCTTACTGATTACTATGGCTACACCTTC. The chain recombines TRBV4-1 with TRBJ1-2; TRBD1 aligns across 8 bases. Germline V lookup: CDR1 MGHRA, CDR2 YSYEKL. The CDR3 is made up of 17 amino acids. Losses at the gene ends were 4 bases for V and 3 bases for J; bases not matched to a gene: 13.

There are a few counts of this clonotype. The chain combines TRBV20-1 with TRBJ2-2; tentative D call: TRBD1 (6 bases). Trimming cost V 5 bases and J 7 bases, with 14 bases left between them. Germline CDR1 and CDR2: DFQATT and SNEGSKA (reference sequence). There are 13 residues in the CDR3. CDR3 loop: CSAFSGVIGELFF. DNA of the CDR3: TGCAGTGCTTTTTCAGGGGTAATCGGGGAGCTGTTTTTT.

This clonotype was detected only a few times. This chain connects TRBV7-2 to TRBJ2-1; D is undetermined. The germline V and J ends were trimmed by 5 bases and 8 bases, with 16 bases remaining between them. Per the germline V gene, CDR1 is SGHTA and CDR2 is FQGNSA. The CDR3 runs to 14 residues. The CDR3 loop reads CASSGSWASDEQFF. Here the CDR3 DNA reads TGTGCCAGCAGCGGTTCGTGGGCAAGCGATGAGCAGTTCTTC.

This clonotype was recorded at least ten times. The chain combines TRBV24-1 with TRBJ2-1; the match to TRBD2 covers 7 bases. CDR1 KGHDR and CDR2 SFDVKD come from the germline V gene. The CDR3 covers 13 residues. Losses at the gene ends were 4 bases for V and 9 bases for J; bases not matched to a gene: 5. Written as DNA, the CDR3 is TGTGCCACCAGTGACACCCAGCGGGGTGAGCAGTTCTTC. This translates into CATSDTQRGEQFF.

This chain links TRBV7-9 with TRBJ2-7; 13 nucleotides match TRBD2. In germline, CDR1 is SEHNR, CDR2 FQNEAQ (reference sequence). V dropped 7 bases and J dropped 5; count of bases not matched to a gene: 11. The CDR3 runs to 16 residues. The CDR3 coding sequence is TGTGCCAGCACCCTTCCCGGACTAGCGGGGGAAAACGAGCAGTACTTC. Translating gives CASTLPGLAGENEQYF.

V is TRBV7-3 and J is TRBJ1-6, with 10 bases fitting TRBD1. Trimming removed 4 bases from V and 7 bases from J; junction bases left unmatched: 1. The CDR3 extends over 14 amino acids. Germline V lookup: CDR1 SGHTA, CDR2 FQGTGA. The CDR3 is CASSSGQGNSPLHF. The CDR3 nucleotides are TGTGCCAGCAGCTCGGGACAGGGGAATTCACCCCTCCACTTT.

This CDR3 is CASSTSGGQGYEKLFF. In nucleotides, the CDR3 is TGTGCCAGCAGCACGAGTGGGGGACAGGGATATGAAAAACTGTTTTTT. This sequence joins TRBV9 and TRBJ1-4; 9 bases agree with TRBD1. This CDR3 is built from 16 residues. Germline V gives CDR1 SGDLS, CDR2 YYNGEE. The ends lost 4 bases at V and 6 bases at J; junction bases unmatched: 10.

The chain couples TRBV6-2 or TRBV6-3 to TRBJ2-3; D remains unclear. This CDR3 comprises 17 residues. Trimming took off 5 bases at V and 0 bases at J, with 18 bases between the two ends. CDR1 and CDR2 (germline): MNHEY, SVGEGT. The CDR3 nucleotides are TGTGCCAGCAGTATATGGTTGGCGGCCTCTAGCACAGATACGCAGTATTTT. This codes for CASSIWLAASSTDTQYF.

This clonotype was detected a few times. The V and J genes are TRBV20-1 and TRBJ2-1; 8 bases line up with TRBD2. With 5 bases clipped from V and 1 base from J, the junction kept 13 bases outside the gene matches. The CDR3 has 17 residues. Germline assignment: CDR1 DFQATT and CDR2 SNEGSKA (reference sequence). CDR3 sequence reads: CSALTSGRPRSYNEQFF. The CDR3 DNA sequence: TGCAGTGCTTTAACTAGCGGCCGACCCCGATCCTACAATGAGCAGTTCTTC.